These 21 T cell receptor beta chains came from one sample sequenced in a study of cytomegalovirus exposure and HLA in healthy donors. PCR primers comprised 60 Vbeta and 13 Jbeta primers. Sequencing was performed with immunoSEQ multiplex PCR; in TCRdb, only in-frame clones are kept and a portion is missing. The sample shows about 41,000 clones, and approximately 6.2% sits with its ten largest clones. The sequenced sample consisted of PBMCs. The receptors originated from a man under 40 in good health and CMV-seronegative.

The genes are TRBV5-1 and TRBJ2-7; TRBD1 is a possible D gene (7 bases). This CDR3 has 15 amino acids. The germline V gene has CDR1 SGHRS and CDR2 YFSETQ. Deletions cut 4 bases from V and 2 bases from J, with 16 bases between. In DNA form, the CDR3 reads TGCGCCAGCAGCCCGGGCGGGACAGCCGCCTACGAGCAGTACTTC. The encoded protein is CASSPGGTAAYEQYF.

The chain has TRBV7-8 and TRBJ1-2; tentatively, D is TRBD1 (6 bases). The germline gives CDR1 SGHVS, CDR2 FQNEAQ. Trimming left V 3 bases short and J 3 bases short, with 17 bases between. This CDR3 spans 16 amino acids. CDR3 residues: CASSFERTAGYYGYTF. The CDR3 nucleotides read TGTGCCAGCAGCTTTGAAAGGACAGCAGGCTACTATGGCTACACCTTC.

The chain employs TRBV5-5 and TRBJ2-7; 11 bases align to TRBD1. Germline values: CDR1 SGHKS, CDR2 YYEKEE (reference sequence). The J segment lost 5 bases and the V segment lost 0 bases, leaving 7 bases of the junction unmatched. This CDR3 region has 16 residues. The CDR3 is CASSLVGDRGAHEQYF. The CDR3 coding sequence is TGTGCCAGCAGCTTGGTTGGGGACAGGGGGGCCCACGAGCAGTACTTC.

The chain uses TRBV6-1 and TRBJ1-1; 7 nucleotides align to TRBD1. The CDR3 covers 14 residues. The germline V gene has CDR1 MNHNS and CDR2 SASEGT. V shed 8 bases and J 6 bases; nucleotides not matched to a gene: 12. The CDR3: CASRVPGQHPEAFF. The DNA for the CDR3 is TGTGCCAGCCGCGTACCGGGACAGCACCCTGAAGCTTTCTTT.

The chain is built from TRBV29-1 and TRBJ2-7; 7 bases match TRBD1. The CDR3 is made up of 14 amino acids. CDR1 and CDR2 (germline): SQVTM, ANQGSEA. Germline trimming cut 5 bases from V and 2 bases from J; bases unmatched to any gene: 9. CDR3 sequence reads: CSVSTGTAAYEQYF. The DNA for the CDR3 is TGCAGCGTTTCGACCGGGACAGCCGCCTACGAGCAGTACTTC.

The chain is built from TRBV27 and TRBJ2-5; 11 bases map to TRBD2. The CDR3 is 15 amino acids. Germline CDR1 MNHEY, CDR2 SMNVEV (reference sequence). V was pared by 5 bases and J by 2 bases, with 4 bases of the junction left unmatched. The DNA for the CDR3 is TGTGCCAGCAGTATTAGGACTAGCGGGCAAGAGACCCAGTACTTC. Its protein product is CASSIRTSGQETQYF.

This sequence joins TRBV19 and TRBJ1-4, with a tentative D call TRBD1 (6 bases). This CDR3 has 14 amino acids. Trimming shortened V by 4 bases and J by 6 bases, and 12 bases separated the two germline ends. Germline V gives CDR1 LNHDA, CDR2 SQIVND (reference sequence). The CDR3 DNA sequence: TGTGCCAGTAGTACCACAGGGATAGATGAAAAACTGTTTTTT. As protein: CASSTTGIDEKLFF.

The rearrangement uses TRBV2 and TRBJ1-1, with TRBD1 as a possible D gene (5 bases). The CDR3 consists of 13 residues. Trimming cost V 6 bases and J 6 bases, with 14 bases left between them. In germline, CDR1 is SNHLY, CDR2 FYNNEI. The DNA for the CDR3 is TGTGCCAGCAGGGGGCAGCCGTCGGCTGAAGCTTTCTTT. Amino acids: CASRGQPSAEAFF. Drawing the rest from reference TRBV2 and TRBJ1-1, the complete variable domain is EPEVTQTPSHQVTQMGQEVILRCVPISNHLYFYWYRQILGQKVEFLVSFYNNEISEKSEIFDDQFSVERPDGSNFTLKIRSTKLEDSAMYFCASRGQPSAEAFFGQGTRLTVV.

The V and J genes are TRBV7-8 and TRBJ2-3; TRBD2 might be the D (6 bases). CDR3 length equals 15 residues. Germline V CDR1 and CDR2: SGHVS, FQNEAQ. V dropped 5 bases and J dropped 0 bases, with 12 bases sitting between them. CDR3 amino acids: CASSRKRVSTDTQYF. The CDR3 nucleotides are TGTGCCAGCAGCAGGAAGCGGGTTAGCACAGATACGCAGTATTTT.

The rearrangement joins TRBV5-4 to TRBJ2-1; D may be TRBD2 (5 bases). V dropped 0 bases and J dropped 4 bases, with 8 bases sitting between them. CDR1 SGHNT and CDR2 YYREEE come from the germline V gene (reference sequence). The CDR3 runs 14 residues. The CDR3 is CASSLAGIYNEQFF. CDR3 DNA sequence: TGTGCCAGCAGCTTGGCGGGGATATACAATGAGCAGTTCTTC. Using reference TRBV5-4 and TRBJ2-1 for the parts outside the CDR3, the full variable domain is ETGVTQSPTHLIKTRGQQVTLRCSSQSGHNTVSWYQQALGQGPQFIFQYYREEENGRGNFPPRFSGLQFPNYSSELNVNALELDDSALYLCASSLAGIYNEQFFGPGTRLTVL.

This chain connects TRBV19 to TRBJ2-5; D possibly corresponds to TRBD1 (6 bases). The CDR3 runs to 13 residues. Looked up from germline, CDR1 is LNHDA and CDR2 is SQIVND (reference sequence). V was shortened by 6 bases and J by 2 bases, with 10 bases between the two germline ends. The CDR3 is CASSGTLQETQYF. CDR3 nucleotide sequence: TGTGCCAGTAGCGGGACATTACAAGAGACCCAGTACTTC.

The J gene is TRBJ1-2, the V gene TRBV29-1, with D uncertain. The germline CDR1 and CDR2 sequences are SQVTM and ANQGSEA. The CDR3 runs 13 residues. With 4 bases removed from V and 8 bases from J, the gap between germline ends came to 17 bases. CDR3 protein: CSVGRMSGWGYTF. Here the CDR3 DNA reads TGCAGCGTTGGGCGGATGTCGGGGTGGGGCTACACCTTC.

The chain recombines TRBV6-5 with TRBJ1-2; 7 nucleotides agree with TRBD1. The germline V gene has CDR1 MNHEY and CDR2 SVGAGI. V lost 7 bases, J lost 0 bases, and 5 bases stayed unmatched. This CDR3 has 14 residues. Here the CDR3 reads CASKKTGPNYGYTF. CDR3 DNA: TGTGCCAGCAAGAAGACAGGGCCTAACTATGGCTACACCTTC.

This chain connects TRBV7-3 to TRBJ2-1, with TRBD2 matching 9 bases. The junction had 7 bases not matched to a gene; V was cut back by 4 bases and J by 6 bases. There are 15 residues in the CDR3. Looked up from germline, CDR1 is SGHTA and CDR2 is FQGTGA. As DNA, the CDR3 is TGTGCCAGCAGCTCTCGGACTAGCGTGGGCAATGAGCAGTTCTTC. Residues: CASSSRTSVGNEQFF.

The chain carries TRBV13 and TRBJ2-1; TRBD2 is a possible D gene (5 bases). Germline V CDR1 and CDR2: PRHDT, FYEKMQ (reference sequence). Trimming cost V 3 bases and J 3 bases, with 12 bases left between them. CDR3 size: 15 residues. DNA of the CDR3: TGTGCCAGCAGCTTCCCGGGAAGAAGCTACAATGAGCAGTTCTTC. As protein: CASSFPGRSYNEQFF.

The chain employs TRBV19 and TRBJ1-5, with a weak D call TRBD1 (6 bases). V was cut by 4 bases and J by 4 bases, with 17 bases left in between. The CDR3 covers 16 residues. Germline values: CDR1 LNHDA, CDR2 SQIVND (reference sequence). The CDR3: CASSNSRQAENQPQHF. The CDR3 DNA reads TGTGCCAGTAGTAACTCGCGACAGGCGGAGAATCAGCCCCAGCATTTT.

Measured by frequency, this clone is medium-sized. The J gene is TRBJ2-1, the V gene TRBV6-4, with TRBD2 matching 8 bases. From germline, CDR1 is MRHNA and CDR2 SNTAGT. The CDR3 is 14 residues long. V was pared by 6 bases and J by 9 bases, with 10 bases of the junction left unmatched. CDR3 sequence: CASSPGLEGTEQFF. DNA for the CDR3: TGTGCCAGCAGCCCGGGACTAGAAGGCACTGAGCAGTTCTTC.

This chain connects TRBV14 to TRBJ2-5; 7 bases align to TRBD1. The V segment lost 5 bases and the J segment 6 bases; nucleotides outside the gene matches: 12. Germline values: CDR1 SGHDN, CDR2 FVKESK. The CDR3 spans 15 residues. The CDR3 is CASSDRTGRRQTQYF. CDR3 nucleotide sequence: TGTGCCAGCAGCGACCGGACAGGACGTCGGCAGACCCAGTACTTC.

This CDR3 reads CASSGGQGSYEQYF. CDR3 sequence (DNA): TGTGCCAGCAGTGGAGGACAGGGTTCCTACGAGCAGTACTTC. This chain connects TRBV2 to TRBJ2-7; TRBD1 matches 8 bases. The CDR3 runs 14 residues. Germline V gene data show CDR1 as SNHLY and CDR2 as FYNNEI. The V and J ends lost 4 bases and 1 base, in that order; junction bases with no gene match: 3.

The rearrangement joins TRBV14 to TRBJ2-3; D is perhaps TRBD2 (6 bases). The CDR3 has 17 residues. The V end was cut by 2 bases, the J end by 1 base, with 16 bases between. Germline V gives CDR1 SGHDN, CDR2 FVKESK. The CDR3 DNA is TGTGCCAGCAGCCAATCCTGGGGGGAATTCGGCACAGATACGCAGTATTTT. The encoded protein is CASSQSWGEFGTDTQYF.

V usage is TRBV11-1 and J usage is TRBJ1-1; 8 bases align to TRBD1. There are 14 residues in the CDR3. Germline-derived CDR1 and CDR2 are SGHAT and FQDESV (reference sequence). Trimming took 3 bases from V and 4 from J; bases not matched to a gene: 4. The CDR3 bases are TGTGCCAGCAGCTTCAGGGGGCGGGCCACTGAAGCTTTCTTT. Translation gives CASSFRGRATEAFF.